This T cell receptor beta chain was sequenced for a study of CD8+ T cells in alopecia areata. V lost 0 bases, J lost 5 bases, and 10 bases lay in between. This CDR3 contains 14 residues. The sample holds a few counts of this clone. Extraction and reverse transcription of RNA yielded cDNA as the sequencing template. Assay used: immunoSEQ multiplex PCR; TCRdb lists only in-frame clones, some missing. The sample gives about 91,000 clones, roughly 42% of which show up once; roughly 0.79% is in the top ten. The V gene is TRBV23-1, the J gene TRBJ2-5; D uncertain. TRBV23-1 is recorded as an ORF, its role being uncertain. Specimen: CD4+ T cells sorted from blood. This TCR was recovered from a human donor with alopecia areata. The CDR3 loop is CASSQSGTAETQYF. CDR3 nucleotide sequence: TGCGCCAGCAGTCAATCCGGCACCGCGGAGACCCAGTACTTC.